These 14 T cell receptor beta chains were all obtained from the same sample, sequenced in a study of blood T cell repertoires in COVID-19. Some clones are missing from TCRdb's copy, which holds only in-frame ones; the method was immunoSEQ multiplex PCR. The sample lists more than 90,000 clones; over 70% were seen once. Input material: peripheral blood. These receptors came from a woman aged 80 or over with acute or convalescent COVID-19.

The rearrangement links TRBV7-2 to TRBJ2-2; D is uncertain. The CDR3 is 17 amino acids. Germline lookup yields CDR1 SGHTA and CDR2 FQGNSA. The ends were cut back, 1 base at V and 0 bases at J, with 12 bases in the middle. DNA for the CDR3: TGTGCCAGCAGCTTAGGTCCTGAGTTCGCGAACACCGGGGAGCTGTTTTTT. It codes for CASSLGPEFANTGELFF.

This clone ranks as medium-sized. The chain links TRBV28 to TRBJ2-5; 12 bases agree with TRBD2. The germline V gene encodes CDR1 MDHEN and CDR2 SYDVKM. V lost 10 bases, J lost 7 bases, and 25 bases stayed unmatched. This CDR3 is built from 19 residues. The CDR3 spells CATSSRGLAGPEEHSTQYF. CDR3 DNA: TGTGCCACCAGCAGTAGGGGACTAGCGGGTCCCGAGGAACATTCGACCCAGTACTTC.

J is TRBJ1-1 and V is TRBV7-2, with a weak D call TRBD1 (5 bases). The CDR3 runs 13 residues. Germline CDR1 is SGHTA and CDR2 is FQGNSA. Between the trimmed V and J ends, which lost 7 bases and 5 bases, there was a span of 14 bases. The chain's CDR3 is CASTAQGGTEAFF. As DNA, the CDR3 is TGTGCCAGCACAGCCCAGGGAGGGACTGAAGCTTTCTTT.

The chain uses TRBV20-1 and TRBJ2-7; D possibly corresponds to TRBD2 (6 bases). Trimming took 6 bases from V and 6 from J, leaving 12 bases between them. This CDR3 comprises 11 residues. Germline assignment: CDR1 DFQATT and CDR2 SNEGSKA (reference sequence). CDR3 sequence: CSATTSPEQYF. The DNA of the CDR3 is TGCAGTGCCACCACTAGCCCCGAGCAGTACTTC.

The chain is built from TRBV5-3 and TRBJ1-1; unclear D gene. TRBV5-3 is sorted into the ORF group, with uncertain function. V gave up 6 bases and J gave up 1 base, with 10 bases separating them. This CDR3 contains 13 residues. The CDR3 nucleotides are TGTGCCAGAAACCCGCGCGGGAACACTGAAGCTTTCTTT. It codes for CARNPRGNTEAFF.

The CDR3 DNA sequence: TGTGCCAGCAGTGACCAGGGTTTCAATCAGCCCCAGCATTTT. Its translation is CASSDQGFNQPQHF. The chain is built from TRBV2 and TRBJ1-5, with a weak D call TRBD1 (5 bases). The CDR3 sequence is 14 residues long. The germline CDR1 and CDR2 sequences are SNHLY and FYNNEI. Trimming took off 3 bases at V and 3 bases at J, with 9 bases between the two ends.

V gene TRBV5-1 combines with J gene TRBJ1-3; D is uncertain. Between the trimmed V and J ends, which lost 3 bases and 2 bases, there was a span of 3 bases. CDR1 is SGHRS, CDR2 YFSETQ, per germline. This CDR3 has 12 amino acids. The CDR3, as DNA: TGCGCCAGCAGCTATACTGGAAACACCATATATTTT. This codes for CASSYTGNTIYF.

The V gene is TRBV28, the J gene TRBJ2-7; 9 positions match TRBD1. In germline, CDR1 is MDHEN, CDR2 SYDVKM. With 7 bases clipped from V and 0 bases from J, the junction kept 4 bases outside the gene matches. The CDR3 has 14 amino acids. The CDR3 DNA is TGTGCCAGCACCCCGGGACAGGGCTCCTACGAGCAGTACTTC. Translating it yields CASTPGQGSYEQYF.

V and J are TRBV5-1 and TRBJ2-7; TRBD1 is a possible D gene (6 bases). This CDR3 contains 13 residues. CDR1 is SGHRS, CDR2 YFSETQ, per germline. Trimming pared 9 bases from V and 6 bases from J, leaving 19 bases between. The CDR3 DNA follows: TGCGCCACCTCCACGGGCAGGGGAGCCGAGCAGTACTTC. Its translation: CATSTGRGAEQYF.

This chain connects TRBV9 to TRBJ2-7; 8 bases line up with TRBD1. The length of the CDR3 is 15 residues. V lost 2 bases and J lost 3; bases outside the gene matches: 7. Germline V gene sequence: CDR1 SGDLS, CDR2 YYNGEE. The CDR3: CASSVQAGGNYEQYF. The CDR3 coding sequence is TGTGCCAGCAGCGTGCAGGCAGGGGGCAACTACGAGCAGTACTTC.

V usage is TRBV5-1 and J usage is TRBJ1-1, with D uncertain. Germline lookup yields CDR1 SGHRS and CDR2 YFSETQ. The CDR3 has 14 residues. V shed 0 bases and J shed 1 base, with 7 bases lying between them. The CDR3 DNA sequence: TGCGCCAGCAGCTTGGCCGCGGAGAACACTGAAGCTTTCTTT. This gives the protein CASSLAAENTEAFF.

The rearrangement joins TRBV19 to TRBJ2-6; D call uncertain. Trimming removed 6 bases from V and 5 bases from J, with 8 bases in between. CDR3 size: 13 residues. The germline CDR1 and CDR2 sequences are LNHDA and SQIVND (reference sequence). In DNA form, the CDR3 reads TGTGCCAGTAGCCCCCAGTGGGCCAACGTCCTGACTTTC. It specifies CASSPQWANVLTF.

V gene TRBV28 combines with J gene TRBJ1-5; TRBD1 aligns across 9 bases. The V gene's germline CDR1 is MDHEN and CDR2 SYDVKM. The CDR3 runs 19 residues. V gave up 1 base and J gave up 6 bases; unmatched junction bases: 16. In DNA, the CDR3 is TGTGCCAGCAGTTTATCGGGGCGGTCGGGACAGGGAATTGTTCAGCCCCAGCATTTT. As protein: CASSLSGRSGQGIVQPQHF.

This clone was counted once. This chain links TRBV11-1 with TRBJ2-1, with TRBD1 matching 8 bases. This CDR3 is 15 amino acids long. J gave up 2 bases and V 5 bases, and 5 bases lay outside the gene matches. The V gene's germline CDR1 is SGHAT and CDR2 FQDESV (reference sequence). The CDR3 is CASSLDRGTYNEQFF. The DNA for the CDR3 is TGTGCCAGCAGCCTAGACAGGGGAACCTACAATGAGCAGTTCTTC.